The 14 T cell receptor beta chains below were found in one sample sequenced in a study of beta chain features in type 1 diabetes. The study reverse transcribed the entire isolated RNA, so it sequenced expressed TCRB transcripts. Some clones are missing from TCRdb's copy, which holds only in-frame ones; the method was immunoSEQ multiplex PCR. In the table there are about 370,000 clones, about 15% of which are singletons. The material sequenced was naive CD4+ T cells from blood. The source of these receptors is a woman aged 18-29 years in good health.

The rearrangement joins TRBV27 to TRBJ2-1; TRBD2 aligns across 12 bases. Germline V gene data show CDR1 as MNHEY and CDR2 as SMNVEV (reference sequence). The length of the CDR3 is 15 residues. V was clipped by 5 bases and J by 6 bases; unmatched bases: 5. The CDR3 nucleotides are TGTGCCAGCAGTACAGGACTAGCGGGACCCAATGAGCAGTTCTTC. This encodes CASSTGLAGPNEQFF.

The V call is TRBV15, the J call TRBJ1-1; D gene uncertain. The V and J ends lost 4 bases and 9 bases respectively, with 12 bases between them. CDR3 length: 12 residues. From germline, CDR1 is LNHNV and CDR2 YYDKDF (reference sequence). The CDR3 DNA follows: TGTGCCACCAGCACGTCCATAACTAAAGCTTTCTTT. Translated, it gives CATSTSITKAFF. The full variable domain, with the rest looked up from reference TRBV15 and TRBJ1-1, is DAMVIQNPRYQVTQFGKPVTLSCSQTLNHNVMYWYQQKSSQAPKLLFHYYDKDFNNEADTPDNFQSRRPNTSFCFLDIRSPGLGDTAMYLCATSTSITKAFFGQGTRLTVV.

This clone was seen more than once but under ten times. This chain links TRBV7-2 with TRBJ1-5; 7 bases agree with TRBD1. Germline V CDR1 and CDR2: SGHTA, FQGNSA. The V gene end was trimmed by 5 bases and the J gene end by 6 bases; junction bases not matched to a gene: 13. This CDR3 comprises 16 residues. CDR3 amino acids: CASSATLNRGAQPQHF. The CDR3 region has the DNA TGTGCCAGCAGCGCCACCCTAAACAGGGGCGCTCAGCCCCAGCATTTT.

The chain carries TRBV27 and TRBJ2-7; 7 bases fit TRBD1. CDR1 is MNHEY, CDR2 SMNVEV, per germline (reference sequence). With V trimmed by 2 bases and J by 6 bases, 1 base remained unmatched. The CDR3 spans 12 residues. The CDR3 DNA reads TGTGCCAGCAGTTTACACAGGGGCGAGCAGTACTTC. It yields the protein CASSLHRGEQYF.

This clone was picked up a small number of times. The chain has TRBV4-1 and TRBJ2-1, with no clear D. Trimming removed 1 base at V and 6 bases at J, with 7 bases between. CDR3 length equals 13 residues. Germline V gene lookup returns CDR1 MGHRA and CDR2 YSYEKL. The CDR3 protein is CASSQVGVNEQFF. CDR3 sequence (DNA): TGCGCCAGCAGCCAAGTTGGAGTCAATGAGCAGTTCTTC.

The chain uses TRBV7-3 and TRBJ2-1; 10 bases align to TRBD2. Germline V lookup: CDR1 SGHTA, CDR2 FQGTGA. This CDR3 region has 18 residues. J was trimmed by 9 bases and V by 1 base; bases with no gene match: 15. The chain's CDR3 is CASSLISRASGRSVEQFF. DNA of the CDR3: TGTGCCAGCAGCTTAATCTCTAGGGCTAGCGGGAGATCGGTTGAGCAGTTCTTC. Full variable domain (outside the CDR3, taken from reference TRBV7-3 and TRBJ2-1): GAGVSQTPSNKVTEKGKYVELRCDPISGHTALYWYRQSLGQGPEFLIYFQGTGAADDSGLPNDRFFAVRPEGSVSTLKIQRTERGDSAVYLCASSLISRASGRSVEQFFGPGTRLTVL.

The chain employs TRBV2 and TRBJ2-3; 8 positions agree with TRBD1. V lost 4 bases, J lost 2 bases, and 5 bases stayed unmatched. This CDR3 spans 15 amino acids. Germline-derived CDR1 and CDR2 are SNHLY and FYNNEI. The CDR3 spells CASSASGGTTDTQYF. CDR3 nucleotide sequence: TGTGCCAGCAGTGCCTCAGGGGGCACCACAGATACGCAGTATTTT.

With respect to this clone: A read error may account for a junction end that differs from germline. The rearrangement uses TRBV28 and TRBJ2-7; 13 nucleotides match TRBD2. This CDR3 comprises 12 residues. The germline V gene encodes CDR1 MDHEN and CDR2 SYDVKM. The CDR3 loop reads CASSQGLAGVVF. The CDR3 DNA is TGTGCCAGCAGTCAAGGACTAGCGGGAGTCGTCTTC.

V is TRBV5-6 and J is TRBJ1-2; possibly TRBD1 for D (6 bases). The V end lost 0 bases, the J end lost 4 bases, and 10 bases lay between the germline ends. Germline V gives CDR1 SGHDT, CDR2 YYEEEE. This CDR3 is built from 14 residues. The CDR3 nucleotides read TGTGCCAGCAGCTTGGCAGGGGTAGTCTATGGCTACACCTTC. This sequence encodes CASSLAGVVYGYTF. Filled out from reference TRBV5-6 and TRBJ1-2, the complete variable domain reads DAGVTQSPTHLIKTRGQQVTLRCSPKSGHDTVSWYQQALGQGPQFIFQYYEEEERQRGNFPDRFSGHQFPNYSSELNVNALLLGDSALYLCASSLAGVVYGYTFGSGTRLTVV.

The V call is TRBV5-1, the J call TRBJ1-1, with TRBD1 identical over 8 bases. CDR3 length: 14 amino acids. From germline, CDR1 is SGHRS and CDR2 YFSETQ. The ends lost 4 bases at V and 5 bases at J; junction bases unmatched: 7. The CDR3 bases are TGCGCCAGCAGCAAGGACAGGGAGGGGACTGAAGCTTTCTTT. Translated: CASSKDREGTEAFF.

The CDR3 bases are TGTGCCAGCAGATCTACCGGACAGGGGGTATCAGAGACCCAGTACTTC. It specifies CASRSTGQGVSETQYF. This chain connects TRBV28 to TRBJ2-5, with TRBD1 matching over 10 bases. V shed 6 bases and J 4 bases; nucleotides not matched to a gene: 11. The CDR3 consists of 16 residues. CDR1 and CDR2 from the germline V gene are MDHEN and SYDVKM.

V gene TRBV28 combines with J gene TRBJ1-5, with a possible D match to TRBD1 (6 bases). The CDR3 spans 18 residues. Trimming shortened V by 4 bases and J by 2 bases, and 21 bases separated the two germline ends. Per germline, CDR1 MDHEN and CDR2 SYDVKM. The CDR3 region has the DNA TGTGCCAGCAGTTCTTCTAGACAGGCGACGGGTGGCAATCAGCCCCAGCATTTT. Its protein is CASSSSRQATGGNQPQHF.

The chain employs TRBV13 and TRBJ2-7; perhaps TRBD2 as D (6 bases). Germline-derived CDR1 and CDR2 are PRHDT and FYEKMQ (reference sequence). The CDR3 runs 18 residues. Trimming removed 5 bases at V and 0 bases at J, with 23 bases between. CDR3 region: CASSRNMGTLGGSYEQYF. CDR3 sequence (DNA): TGTGCCAGCAGCCGCAATATGGGAACTTTGGGGGGCTCCTACGAGCAGTACTTC.

This clone was counted between two and nine times. The chain carries TRBV15 and TRBJ2-7, with D possibly matching TRBD1 (6 bases). The CDR3 covers 14 residues. V was trimmed by 0 bases and J by 3 bases, leaving 9 bases between them. Germline CDR1 is LNHNV and CDR2 is YYDKDF (reference sequence). CDR3 in amino acids: CATSREGGSYEQYF. CDR3 nucleotides: TGTGCCACCAGCAGAGAAGGGGGTAGCTACGAGCAGTACTTC.